One T cell receptor beta chain is described in this entry. This clonotype was counted once. Its cognate antigen has yet to be identified. No much larger clone is present one base from it, and per-base qualities are unavailable. The germline V end is reduced by 1 base and the J end by 10 bases; junction bases left unmatched: 9. CDR3 length: 15 amino acids, cysteine to phenylalanine. Only the CDR3 DNA is retained, 45 bases long and in frame from the first base. Looking up the germline V gene yields CDR1 LGHNA and CDR2 YNFKEQ. These data are taken from a study of blood T cells in healthy people across ages (dated by TCRdb to 2014 to 2015). As for the study more broadly: In model experiments, roughly one uniquely barcoded TCR beta cDNA molecule per two T cells was captured by template switching. Using deep sequencing normalized with unique cDNA molecular identifiers, the study measured how TCR beta repertoire diversity changes with age. The donors were divided into four age groups: young (average around 17 years), middle-aged (about 40), aged (approximately 64) and long-lived (roughly 82). The study analyzed two additional independent replicas of 1 million unique cDNA reads from the same blood draw for two donors, one aged 18 to 29 and one aged 80 or older. Donors of different ages were randomly distributed across sequencing lanes to avoid experimental bias.

The donors were roughly 40 Caucasian individuals from Russia, aged roughly 6 to 100 years, who were systemically healthy. Each donor gave roughly 11 milliliters of peripheral blood, drawn into EDTA-treated Vacutainer tubes. Ficoll-Paque density-gradient centrifugation was used to isolate PBMCs, with at least 7 million obtained per sample. Total RNA was extracted from PBMCs with Trizol reagent, with at least 5.5 micrograms obtained per sample. For every donor, an aliquot of PBMCs went through flow cytometry to measure the percentages of naive CD45RAhigh/CD27high T cells. Receptor amplification or capture employed 5' RACE. Reads for this sample came from an Illumina HiSeq 2500. A second about 7 to 11 cycle PCR used a sample-barcoded 5' primer and a J-beta primer mix. A template-switch 5' adaptor carrying 12 random nucleotides introduced a unique molecular identifier onto each TCR beta cDNA molecule. Each sample yielded at least 2.5 million CDR3-containing paired-end reads. All of the RNA was converted into first-strand cDNA using the Mint cDNA synthesis kit, with a TRBC-specific oligonucleotide serving as the primer. After uracil-DNA glycosylase treatment, a first 18-cycle PCR used universal primers M1SS and BC2_uni_R on all cDNA. The original methods were these. Normalization of each sample was performed by random selection of 1 million high-quality reads, each carrying a distinct molecular identifier. Reads sharing molecular identifiers were discarded rather than binned into consensus sequences. CDR3 identification, clonotype clustering and error correction used MiTCR with a Q25 quality threshold and the strictest error-elimination algorithm. A nonparametric unseen species model using Euler transformation provided a lower-bound estimate of total TCR beta diversity. TCRdb took the public reads, trimmed them with fastp at Q25, ran MiXCR for clone calling and kept in-frame beta chains. Rows are unified per CDR3 protein, each entry keeping the most common DNA and genes. The V and J calls and clone size are TCRdb's, not the authors'. For this sample the table gives 1.4 million or so distinct CDR3 sequences, of which roughly 43% were detected only once. The ten largest clones capture over 3.5% of the sample.

Summary of the overall study and its limitations: Conclusive comparison of naive and antigen-experienced compartments was prevented by the profiling of bulk unsorted PBMCs. Compared with the aged group, more naive CD4+ T cells, fewer expanded clones and increased TCR diversity were shown by the long-lived group, suggesting age selection. A strong correlation was found between observed TCR beta diversity and the percentage of naive T cells measured by flow cytometry. Estimates of total diversity from one million sequenced T cells were regarded as lower bounds and underestimates. Because donor CMV infection status was unknown, age-related changes in expanded clonotypes were potentially confounded. Observed TCR beta diversity per million T cells fell roughly linearly with age, and a significant reduction was already apparent by age about 38.

This receptor chain uses TRBV4-2 and TRBJ2-7, with TRBD2 identical over 11 junction bases. The receptor comes from a woman aged 18 to 35 in good health. Sequencing input: blood. The CDR3 protein sequence reads: CASSQALTSGSVQYF. The DNA sequence reads TGTGCCAGCAGCCAAGCCCTTACTAGCGGGAGCGTCCAGTACTTC.